Listed here are 5 T cell receptor beta chains from one sample, sequenced in a study of cytomegalovirus exposure and HLA in healthy donors. The PCR used 60 Vbeta and 13 Jbeta primers. Produced via immunoSEQ multiplex PCR; TCRdb's table is partial and in-frame only. The table counts about 210,000 clones; over 0.75% lies in the top ten. Sequencing was carried out using PBMCs. The receptors here all came from a woman aged 30 to 39 in good health and CMV-seropositive.

The V call is TRBV7-8, the J call TRBJ2-7, with 11 nucleotides matching TRBD2. This CDR3 is 16 amino acids long. V dropped 5 bases and J dropped 4; count of bases not matched to a gene: 10. CDR1 is SGHVS, CDR2 FQNEAQ, per germline. CDR3 nucleotide sequence: TGTGCCAGCAGCCACACACGACTAGCGGGGCCATACGAGCAGTACTTC. Amino acid sequence: CASSHTRLAGPYEQYF.

The chain joins TRBV19 to TRBJ1-4; perhaps TRBD1 as D (5 bases). The CDR3 is made up of 13 amino acids. Germline CDR1 is LNHDA and CDR2 is SQIVND (reference sequence). Between the trimmed V and J ends, which lost 3 bases and 4 bases, there was a span of 6 bases. CDR3 loop: CASSIQGNEKLFF. Here the CDR3 DNA reads TGTGCCAGTAGTATTCAGGGTAATGAAAAACTGTTTTTT.

V usage is TRBV6-5 and J usage is TRBJ2-1; TRBD2 aligns across 8 bases. Germline lookup yields CDR1 MNHEY and CDR2 SVGAGI. The CDR3 has 14 amino acids. J was trimmed by 4 bases and V by 4 bases; bases with no gene match: 3. The CDR3 DNA follows: TGTGCCAGCAGTTCCGGGGGGGTATACAATGAGCAGTTCTTC. Its protein product is CASSSGGVYNEQFF.

The rearrangement joins TRBV13 to TRBJ1-4, with D perhaps TRBD1 (5 bases). This CDR3 is built from 14 residues. V dropped 8 bases and J dropped 7 bases, with 17 bases sitting between them. CDR1 and CDR2 from the germline V gene are PRHDT and FYEKMQ (reference sequence). CDR3 DNA sequence: TGTGCCAGCCGTCTGGGGGGGGGTGGTGAAAAACTGTTTTTT. Translated, it gives CASRLGGGGEKLFF.

The V gene is TRBV19, the J gene TRBJ2-7, with D possibly matching TRBD1 (7 bases). The CDR3 is 15 amino acids. Trimming removed 7 bases from V and 0 bases from J, with 16 bases in between. Germline assignment: CDR1 LNHDA and CDR2 SQIVND (reference sequence). This CDR3 is CASTLRQGGSYEQYF. CDR3 DNA sequence: TGTGCCAGTACCCTCAGACAGGGAGGCTCCTACGAGCAGTACTTC.